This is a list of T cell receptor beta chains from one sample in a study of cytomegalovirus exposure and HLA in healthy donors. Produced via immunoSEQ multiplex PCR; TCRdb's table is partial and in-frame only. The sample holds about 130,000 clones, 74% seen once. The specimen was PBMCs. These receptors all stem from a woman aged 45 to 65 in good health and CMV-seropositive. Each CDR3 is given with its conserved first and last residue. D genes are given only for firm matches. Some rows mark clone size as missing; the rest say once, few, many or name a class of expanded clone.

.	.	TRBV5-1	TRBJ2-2	TGCGCCAGCAGCTTTTGGGGCTCGAATCAACCGGGGGACACCGGGGAGCTGTTTTTT	CASSFWGSNQPGDTGELFF
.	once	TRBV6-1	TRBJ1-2	TGTGCCAGAAACATCACCTTCAACTATGGCTACACCTTC	CARNITFNYGYTF
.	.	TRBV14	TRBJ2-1	TGTGCCAGCAGCCAAGTACGGTCAGGCCTTCAGTTCTTC	CASSQVRSGLQFF
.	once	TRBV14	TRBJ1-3	TGTGCCAGCAGCCAAGAGGCCGGGTTTCCTGGAAACACCATATATTTT	CASSQEAGFPGNTIYF
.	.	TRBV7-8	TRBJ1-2	TGTGCCAGCAGCTTAGACGGGTCCACTAACTATGGCTACCCCTTC	CASSLDGSTNYGYPF
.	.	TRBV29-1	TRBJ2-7	TGCAGCGCTTGGGACGGGAGCTACGAGCAGTACTTC	CSAWDGSYEQYF
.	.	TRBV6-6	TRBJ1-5	TGCGGCGCGGGGCCCTTTAGCAATCAGCCCCAGCATTTT	CGAGPFSNQPQHF
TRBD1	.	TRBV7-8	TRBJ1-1	TGTGCCAGCAGCTATCACGACAGGGGGCCTACTGAAGCTTTCTTT	CASSYHDRGPTEAFF
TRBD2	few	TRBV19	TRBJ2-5	TGTGCCAGTAGTAGCCAAACGCGGGGGGGGGAGACCCAGTACTTC	CASSSQTRGGETQYF
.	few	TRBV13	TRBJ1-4	TGTGCCAGCAGCTTAGTGTCGGTTAATGAAAAACTGTTTTTT	CASSLVSVNEKLFF
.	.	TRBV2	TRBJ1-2	TGTGCCAGCAGTAAAGCCAGGGTCAACGACTATGGCTACACCTTC	CASSKARVNDYGYTF
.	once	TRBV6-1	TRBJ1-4	TGTGCCAGCAGTGAAAGTGGGCCCGGGGATTCGAGACTGTTTTTT	CASSESGPGDSRLFF
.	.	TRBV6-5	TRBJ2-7	TGTGCCAGCAGTTATCTCGGTAGTCTTTACGAGCAGTACTTC	CASSYLGSLYEQYF
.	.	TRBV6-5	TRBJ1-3	TGTGCCAGCAGTTACGGGTTCTCCGGACTGAATCTTTATTTT	CASSYGFSGLNLYF
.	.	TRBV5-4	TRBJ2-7	TGTGCCAGCAGTCAACCGGGACTGGAACACTACGAGCAGTACTTC	CASSQPGLEHYEQYF
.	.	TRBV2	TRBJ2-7	TGTGCCAGCAGTCGACAGACCTCCTACGAGCAGTACTTC	CASSRQTSYEQYF
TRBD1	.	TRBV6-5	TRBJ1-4	TGTTCCAGCAGCCCACCGGGACAGGGGCGGGAAAAACTGTTTTTT	CSSSPPGQGREKLFF
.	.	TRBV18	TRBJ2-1	TGTGCCAGCTCACCACAAAGGAGCGAGGAGCAGTTCTTC	CASSPQRSEEQFF
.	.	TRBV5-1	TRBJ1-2	TGCGCCAGCAGCAATCTCCCCACGACAGAGGATGGCTACACCTTC	CASSNLPTTEDGYTF
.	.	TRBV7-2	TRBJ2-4	TGTGCCAGCAGCGCTGCCCGACAGCTAGCCAAAAACATTCAGTACTTC	CASSAARQLAKNIQYF
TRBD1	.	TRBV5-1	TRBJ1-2	TGCGCCAGCAGCTCACAGGGGACTGATGGCTACACCTTC	CASSSQGTDGYTF
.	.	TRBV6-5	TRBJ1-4	TGTGCCAGCAGTTACTACTGGTCAGGAAACCCTGAAAAACTGTTTTTT	CASSYYWSGNPEKLFF
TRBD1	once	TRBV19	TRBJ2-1	TGTGCCAGTAGGGGACAGTACTCCTACAATGAGCAGTTCTTC	CASRGQYSYNEQFF
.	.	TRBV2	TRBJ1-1	TGTGCCAGCTTGGTGGCCGTAATGAACACTGAAGCTTTCTTT	CASLVAVMNTEAFF
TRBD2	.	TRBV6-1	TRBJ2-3	TGTGCCAGCAGTGTGGTAGCGGGGTACACAGATACGCAGTATTTT	CASSVVAGYTDTQYF
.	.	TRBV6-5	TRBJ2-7	TGTGCCAGCAGTTCGCAGGGTGACGAGCAGTACTTC	CASSSQGDEQYF
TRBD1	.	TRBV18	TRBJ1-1	TGTGCCAGCTCGACCCAAGTGGGACAGGGGAGTGAAGCTTTCTTT	CASSTQVGQGSEAFF
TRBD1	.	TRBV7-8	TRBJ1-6	TGTGCCAGCAGCCGGGACAGGGGTAATTCACCCCTCCACTTT	CASSRDRGNSPLHF
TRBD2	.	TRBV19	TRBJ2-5	TGTGCCAGTAGGGGCCGGAGGACTAGGGAAGAGACCCAGTACTTC	CASRGRRTREETQYF
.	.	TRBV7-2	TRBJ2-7	TGTGCCAGCTCCCGGGTGAGCTACGAGCAGTACTTC	CASSRVSYEQYF
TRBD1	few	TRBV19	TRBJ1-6	TGTGCCAGTAGTATCCCGGAGGAGACAGGGTGGAATTCACCCCTCCACTTT	CASSIPEETGWNSPLHF
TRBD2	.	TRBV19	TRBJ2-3	TGTGCCAGTAGTATTTTTGGGGGGGGTCGCACAGATACGCAGTATTTT	CASSIFGGGRTDTQYF
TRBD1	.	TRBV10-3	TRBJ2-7	TGTGCCATCGGCGGGACAGGGAACGAGCAGTACTTC	CAIGGTGNEQYF
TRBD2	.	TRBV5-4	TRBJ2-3	TGTGCCAGCAGCTTATTCGGGGGGGCCGGTAACACAGATACGCAGTATTTT	CASSLFGGAGNTDTQYF
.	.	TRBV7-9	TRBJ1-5	TGTGCCAGCAGCTCCCATTTGGGTGCGGGTCAGCCCCAGCATTTT	CASSSHLGAGQPQHF
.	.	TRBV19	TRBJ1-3	TGTGCCAGTTGGGACGGGAGCTCTGGAAACACCATATATTTT	CASWDGSSGNTIYF
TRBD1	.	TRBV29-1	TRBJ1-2	TGCAGCGTAGCCGGGACAGCTAACTATGGCTACACCTTC	CSVAGTANYGYTF
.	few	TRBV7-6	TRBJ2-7	TGTGCCAGCAGCCCGGGGGGGACAGGGTCCTACGAGCAGTACTTC	CASSPGGTGSYEQYF
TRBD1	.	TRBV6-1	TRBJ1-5	TGTGCCAGCAGTCTTGAGGGACAGGCCAATCAGCCCCAGCATTTT	CASSLEGQANQPQHF
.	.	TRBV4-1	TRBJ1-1	TGCGCCAGCAGCCGAGCAGGGACACCGACTGAAGCTTTCTTT	CASSRAGTPTEAFF
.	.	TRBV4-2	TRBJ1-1	TGTGCCAGCAGCCTAGCAAGGCGTGAAGCTTTCTTT	CASSLARREAFF
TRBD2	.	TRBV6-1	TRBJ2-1	TGTGCCAGCAAACAGGGACTAGCCTACAATGAGCAGTTCTTC	CASKQGLAYNEQFF
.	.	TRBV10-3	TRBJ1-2	TGTGCCATCACTACGGGGGTGCTCTATGGCTACACCTTC	CAITTGVLYGYTF
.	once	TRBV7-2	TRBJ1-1	TGTGCCAGCAGCAGACCAGGGGCAGGAGCTTTCTTT	CASSRPGAGAFF
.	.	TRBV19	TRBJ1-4	TGTGCCAGTATGGCCTGGGGGCGAACTAATGAAAAACTGTTTTTT	CASMAWGRTNEKLFF
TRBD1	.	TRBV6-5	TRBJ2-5	TGTGCCAGCGGGGACAGTCAAGAGACCCAGTACTTC	CASGDSQETQYF